This T cell receptor (beta chain) was captured in a study of cytomegalovirus exposure and HLA in healthy donors. Findings and limits, study-wide: Diagnosis of cytomegalovirus status made by the classifier reportedly showed high specificity and sensitivity. A subsequent analysis found that TCR clusters from the first cohort also tended to co-occur in the 120 validation repertoires, with 90% to 95% of cluster scores above 0. There were some public TCRs occurring in many donors, but most TCR sequences were rare. The study listed 164 cytomegalovirus-associated TCR beta chains.

The method was immunoSEQ multiplex PCR; TCRdb's version includes in-frame clones alone and lacks a portion of them. Found here are about 98,000 clones, roughly 87% of them singletons; the top ten hold 3.9%. Notes on this clone: Its antigen remains unidentified.

This CDR3 comprises 20 residues. Trimming took off 2 bases at V and 2 bases at J, with 25 bases between the two ends. Germline CDR1 and CDR2: SGHTA and FQGTGA. The rearrangement uses TRBV7-3 and TRBJ1-5; no reliable D call. Specimen: PBMCs. The receptor was isolated from a woman in her 30s in good health and CMV-seronegative. Here the CDR3 DNA reads TGTGCCAGCAGCTTACCTCACAGTGGGTCTCTCCAACTAGGCAATCAGCCCCAGCATTTT. Translated: CASSLPHSGSLQLGNQPQHF.